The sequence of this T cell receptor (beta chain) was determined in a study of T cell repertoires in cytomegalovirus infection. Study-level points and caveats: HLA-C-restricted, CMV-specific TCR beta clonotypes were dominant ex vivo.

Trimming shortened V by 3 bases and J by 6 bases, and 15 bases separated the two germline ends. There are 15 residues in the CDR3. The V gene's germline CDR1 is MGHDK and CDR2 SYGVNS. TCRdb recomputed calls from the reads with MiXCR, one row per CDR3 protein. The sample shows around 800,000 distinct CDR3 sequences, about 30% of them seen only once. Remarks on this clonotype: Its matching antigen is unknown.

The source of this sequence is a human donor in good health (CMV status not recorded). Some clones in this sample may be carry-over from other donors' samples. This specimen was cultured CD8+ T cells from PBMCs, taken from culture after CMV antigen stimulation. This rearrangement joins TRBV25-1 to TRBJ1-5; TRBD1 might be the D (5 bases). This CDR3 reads CASSDGKRGIQPQHF. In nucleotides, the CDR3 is TGTGCCAGCAGTGATGGCAAAAGGGGTATTCAGCCCCAGCATTTT.